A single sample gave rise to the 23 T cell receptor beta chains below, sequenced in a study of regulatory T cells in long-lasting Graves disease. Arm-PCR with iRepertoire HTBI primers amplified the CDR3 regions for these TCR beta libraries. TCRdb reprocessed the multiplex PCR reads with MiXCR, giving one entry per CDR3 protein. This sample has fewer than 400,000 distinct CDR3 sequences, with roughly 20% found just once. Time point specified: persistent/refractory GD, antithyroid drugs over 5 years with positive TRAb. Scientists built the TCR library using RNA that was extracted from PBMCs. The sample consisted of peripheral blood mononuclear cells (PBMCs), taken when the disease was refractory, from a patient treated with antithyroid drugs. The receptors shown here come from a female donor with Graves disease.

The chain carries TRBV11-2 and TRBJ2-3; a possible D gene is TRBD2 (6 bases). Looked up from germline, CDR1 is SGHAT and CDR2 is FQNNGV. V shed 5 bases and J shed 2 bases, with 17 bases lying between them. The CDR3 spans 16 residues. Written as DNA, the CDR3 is TGTGCCAGCAGCCCCCTGGGGGGAGTCTTCACAGATACGCAGTATTTT. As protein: CASSPLGGVFTDTQYF.

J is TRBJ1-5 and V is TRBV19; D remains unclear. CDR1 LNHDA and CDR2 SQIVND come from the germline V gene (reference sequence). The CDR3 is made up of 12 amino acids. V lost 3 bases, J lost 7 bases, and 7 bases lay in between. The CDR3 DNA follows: TGTGCCAGTAGTATTCAAGTACAGCCCCAGCATTTT. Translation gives CASSIQVQPQHF. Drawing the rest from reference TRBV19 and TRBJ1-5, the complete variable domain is DGGITQSPKYLFRKEGQNVTLSCEQNLNHDAMYWYRQDPGQGLRLIYYSQIVNDFQKGDIAEGYSVSREKKESFPLTVTSAQKNPTAFYLCASSIQVQPQHFGDGTRLSIL.

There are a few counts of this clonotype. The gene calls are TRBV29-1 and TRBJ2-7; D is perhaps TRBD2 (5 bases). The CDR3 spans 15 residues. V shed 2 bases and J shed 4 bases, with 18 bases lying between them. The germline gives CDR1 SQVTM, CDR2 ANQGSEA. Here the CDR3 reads CSVESGDSLPYEQYF. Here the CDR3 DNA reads TGCAGCGTTGAAAGCGGTGATTCGCTCCCGTACGAGCAGTACTTC.

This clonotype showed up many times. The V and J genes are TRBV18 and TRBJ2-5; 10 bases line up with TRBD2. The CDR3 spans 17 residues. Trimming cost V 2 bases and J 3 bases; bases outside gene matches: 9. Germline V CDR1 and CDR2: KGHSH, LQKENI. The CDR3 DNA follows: TGTGCCAGCTCACCATTGACGGTAGCGGGAGGTAAAGAGACCCAGTACTTC. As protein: CASSPLTVAGGKETQYF. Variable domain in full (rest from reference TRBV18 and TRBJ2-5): NAGVMQNPRHLVRRRGQEARLRCSPMKGHSHVYWYRQLPEEGLKFMVYLQKENIIDESGMPKERFSAEFPKEGPSILRIQQVVRGDSAAYFCASSPLTVAGGKETQYFGPGTRLLVL.

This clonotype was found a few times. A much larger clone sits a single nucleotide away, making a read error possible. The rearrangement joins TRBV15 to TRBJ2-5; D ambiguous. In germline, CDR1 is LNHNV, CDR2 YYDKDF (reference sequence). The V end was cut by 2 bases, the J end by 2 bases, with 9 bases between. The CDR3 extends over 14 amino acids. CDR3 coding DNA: TGTGCCACCAGCAGACTACATGGGCAAGAGACCCAGTACTTC. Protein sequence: CATSRLHGQETQYF.

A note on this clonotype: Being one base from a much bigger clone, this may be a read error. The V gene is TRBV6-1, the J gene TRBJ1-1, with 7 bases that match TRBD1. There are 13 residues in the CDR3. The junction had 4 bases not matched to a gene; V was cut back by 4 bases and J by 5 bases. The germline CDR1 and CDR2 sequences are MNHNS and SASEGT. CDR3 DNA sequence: TGTGCCAGCAGTGGGGCAGGGGGGACTGAAGCTTTCTTT. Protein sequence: CASSGAGGTEAFF.

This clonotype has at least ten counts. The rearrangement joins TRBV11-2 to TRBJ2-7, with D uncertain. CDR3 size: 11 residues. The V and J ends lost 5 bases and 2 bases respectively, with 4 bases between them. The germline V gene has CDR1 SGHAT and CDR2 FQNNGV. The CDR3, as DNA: TGTGCCAGCAGCGTTACCTACGAGCAGTACTTC. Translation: CASSVTYEQYF. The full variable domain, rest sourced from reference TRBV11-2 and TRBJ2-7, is EAGVAQSPRYKIIEKRQSVAFWCNPISGHATLYWYQQILGQGPKLLIQFQNNGVVDDSQLPKDRFSAERLKGVDSTLKIQPAKLEDSAVYLCASSVTYEQYFGPGTRLTVT.

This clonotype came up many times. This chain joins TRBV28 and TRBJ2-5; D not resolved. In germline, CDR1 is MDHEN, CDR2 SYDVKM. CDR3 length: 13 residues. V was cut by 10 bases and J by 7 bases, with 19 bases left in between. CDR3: CATADPLPGTQYF. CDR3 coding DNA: TGTGCCACCGCTGACCCCCTACCAGGGACCCAGTACTTC.

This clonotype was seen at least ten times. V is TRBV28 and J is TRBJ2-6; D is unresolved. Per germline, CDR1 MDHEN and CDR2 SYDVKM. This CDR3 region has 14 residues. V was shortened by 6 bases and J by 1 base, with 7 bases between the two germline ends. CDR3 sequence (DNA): TGTGCCAGCAGCAGGATATCTGGGGCCAACGTCCTGACTTTC. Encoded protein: CASSRISGANVLTF.

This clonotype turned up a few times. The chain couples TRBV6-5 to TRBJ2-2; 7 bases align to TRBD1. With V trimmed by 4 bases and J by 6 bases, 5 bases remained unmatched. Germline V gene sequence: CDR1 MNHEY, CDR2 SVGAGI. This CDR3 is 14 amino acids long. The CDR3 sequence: CASSSPTGPGELFF. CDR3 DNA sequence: TGTGCCAGCAGTTCCCCGACAGGGCCCGGGGAGCTGTTTTTT.

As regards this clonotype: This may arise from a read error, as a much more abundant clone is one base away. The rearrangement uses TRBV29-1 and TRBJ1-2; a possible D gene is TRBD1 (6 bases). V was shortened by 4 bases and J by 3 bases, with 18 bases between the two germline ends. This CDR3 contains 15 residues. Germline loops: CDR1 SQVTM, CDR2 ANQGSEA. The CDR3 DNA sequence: TGCAGCGTTGGCGAGGGCAGGGGCGTCGACTATGGCTACACCTTC. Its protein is CSVGEGRGVDYGYTF.

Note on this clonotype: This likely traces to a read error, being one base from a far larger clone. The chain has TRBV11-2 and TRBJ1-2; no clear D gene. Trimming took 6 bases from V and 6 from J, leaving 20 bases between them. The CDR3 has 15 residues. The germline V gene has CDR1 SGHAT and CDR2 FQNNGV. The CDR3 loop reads CASSLSRVLLNGYTF. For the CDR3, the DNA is TGTGCCAGCAGTTTATCAAGGGTCCTCCTGAATGGCTACACCTTC.

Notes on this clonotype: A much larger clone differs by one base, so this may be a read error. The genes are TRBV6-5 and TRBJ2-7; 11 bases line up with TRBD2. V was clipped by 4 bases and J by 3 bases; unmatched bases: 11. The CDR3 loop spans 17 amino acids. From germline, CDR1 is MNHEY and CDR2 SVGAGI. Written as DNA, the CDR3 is TGTGCCAGCAGTTCTCCCCTAGCGGGAGGTTCTTTCTACGAGCAGTACTTC. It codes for CASSSPLAGGSFYEQYF.

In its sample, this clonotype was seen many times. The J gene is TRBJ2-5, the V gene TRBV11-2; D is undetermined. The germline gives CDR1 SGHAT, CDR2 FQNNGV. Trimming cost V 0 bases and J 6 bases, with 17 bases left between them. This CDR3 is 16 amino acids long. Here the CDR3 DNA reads TGTGCCAGCAGCTTAGACTCTGGCCAGACCGGACAGACCCAGTACTTC. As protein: CASSLDSGQTGQTQYF.

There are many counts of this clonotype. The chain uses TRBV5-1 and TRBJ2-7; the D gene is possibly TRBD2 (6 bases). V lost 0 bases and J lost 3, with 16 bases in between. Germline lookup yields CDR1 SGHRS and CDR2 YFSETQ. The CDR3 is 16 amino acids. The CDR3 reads CASSLDHSLGGYEQYF. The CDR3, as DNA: TGCGCCAGCAGCTTGGATCACAGCCTGGGGGGCTACGAGCAGTACTTC.

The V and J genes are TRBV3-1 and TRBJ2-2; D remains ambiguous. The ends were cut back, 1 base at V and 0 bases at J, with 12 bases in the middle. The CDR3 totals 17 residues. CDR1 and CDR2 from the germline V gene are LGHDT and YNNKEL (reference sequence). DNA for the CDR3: TGTGCCAGCAGCCAAGTCCTACTTGTCTCGAACACCGGGGAGCTGTTTTTT. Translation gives CASSQVLLVSNTGELFF.

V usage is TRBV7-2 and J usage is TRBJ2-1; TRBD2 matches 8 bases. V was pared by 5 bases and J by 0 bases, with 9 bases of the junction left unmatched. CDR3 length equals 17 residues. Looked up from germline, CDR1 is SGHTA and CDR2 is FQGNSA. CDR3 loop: CASSPRAGTSSYNEQFF. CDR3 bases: TGTGCCAGCAGCCCCCGGGCCGGGACTAGCTCCTACAATGAGCAGTTCTTC.

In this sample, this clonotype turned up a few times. For the CDR3, the DNA is TGCGCCAGCAGCCAACCGGGACAGGGTCGACCCCTCCACTTT. Its translation is CASSQPGQGRPLHF. The J gene is TRBJ1-6, the V gene TRBV4-1, with 9 bases identical to TRBD1. J was trimmed by 12 bases and V by 2 bases; bases with no gene match: 5. Germline assignment: CDR1 MGHRA and CDR2 YSYEKL. CDR3 length: 14 residues.

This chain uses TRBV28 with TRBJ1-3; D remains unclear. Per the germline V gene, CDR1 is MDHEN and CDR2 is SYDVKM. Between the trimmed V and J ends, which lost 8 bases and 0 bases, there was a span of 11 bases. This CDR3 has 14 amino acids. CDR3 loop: CASSETFSGNTIYF. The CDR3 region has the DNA TGTGCCAGCTCTGAGACTTTCTCTGGAAACACCATATATTTT. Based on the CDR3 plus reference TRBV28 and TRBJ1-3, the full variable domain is DVKVTQSSRYLVKRTGEKVFLECVQDMDHENMFWYRQDPGLGLRLIYFSYDVKMKEKGDIPEGYSVSREKKERFSLILESASTNQTSMYLCASSETFSGNTIYFGEGSWLTVV.

In DNA form, the CDR3 reads TGTGCCAGCACCGAGCTTCCGACAGGGGGGTACACCGGGGAGCTGTTTTTT. Its protein is CASTELPTGGYTGELFF. The gene calls are TRBV28 and TRBJ2-2; 9 positions agree with TRBD1. The CDR3 sequence is 17 residues long. CDR1 and CDR2 from the germline V gene are MDHEN and SYDVKM. The junction had 12 bases not matched to a gene; V was cut back by 7 bases and J by 3 bases.

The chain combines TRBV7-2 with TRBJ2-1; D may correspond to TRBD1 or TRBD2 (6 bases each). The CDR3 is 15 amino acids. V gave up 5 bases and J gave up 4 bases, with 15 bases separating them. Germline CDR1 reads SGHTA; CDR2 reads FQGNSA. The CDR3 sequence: CASSLGGSRYNEQFF. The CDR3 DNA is TGTGCCAGCAGCCTAGGGGGGTCCAGATACAATGAGCAGTTCTTC.

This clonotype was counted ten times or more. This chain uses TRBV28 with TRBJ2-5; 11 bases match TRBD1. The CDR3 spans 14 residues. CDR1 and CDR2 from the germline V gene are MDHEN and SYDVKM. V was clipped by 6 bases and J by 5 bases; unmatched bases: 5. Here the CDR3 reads CASRGTGGFETQYF. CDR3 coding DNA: TGTGCCAGCAGGGGGACAGGGGGATTTGAGACCCAGTACTTC.

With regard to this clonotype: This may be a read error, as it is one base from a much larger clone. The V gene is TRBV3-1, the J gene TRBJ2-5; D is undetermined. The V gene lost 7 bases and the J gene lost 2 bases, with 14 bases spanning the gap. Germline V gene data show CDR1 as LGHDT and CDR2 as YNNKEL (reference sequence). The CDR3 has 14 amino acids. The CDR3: CASKFAEVQETQYF. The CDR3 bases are TGTGCCAGCAAGTTTGCGGAAGTGCAAGAGACCCAGTACTTC.